Each of the 25 T cell receptor beta chains below was sequenced from the same sample in a study of spatial heterogeneity in lung cancer. TCRdb passed the 5' RACE reads through MiXCR, listing each CDR3 protein once. In the table there are some 20,000 distinct CDR3 sequences, around 3.2% of which are singletons. Documented time point: sample taken at primary tumor resection. Whole RNA came from tumor, nontumor lung or frozen PBMC and was sequenced without being sorted. Sequences were derived from PBMCs, sampled at surgery. Source of these receptors: a female donor with early-stage non-small cell lung cancer.

In this sample, this clonotype turned up many times. The V call is TRBV3-1, the J call TRBJ2-7, with D maybe TRBD2 (6 bases). The CDR3 has 15 amino acids. Trimming removed 3 bases from V and 0 bases from J, with 12 bases in between. The germline V gene has CDR1 LGHDT and CDR2 YNNKEL (reference sequence). In DNA, the CDR3 is TGTGCCAGCAGCCACCTTCGGGACTTCTCCTACGAGCAGTACTTC. This gives the protein CASSHLRDFSYEQYF.

The sample holds many counts of this clonotype. This chain connects TRBV30 to TRBJ2-7; D may be TRBD1 or TRBD2 (5 bases each). The V end lost 8 bases, the J end lost 7 bases, and 15 bases lay between the germline ends. Germline V lookup: CDR1 GTSNPN, CDR2 SVGIG (reference sequence). The CDR3 has 11 residues. The CDR3 sequence is CARWDGEEQYF. DNA for the CDR3: TGTGCCAGGTGGGACGGCGAGGAGCAGTACTTC.

This chain connects TRBV20-1 to TRBJ1-2, with D tentatively TRBD1 (6 bases). Trimming removed 7 bases from V and 3 bases from J, with 9 bases in between. The CDR3 length is 11 residues. Looked up from germline, CDR1 is DFQATT and CDR2 is SNEGSKA (reference sequence). CDR3 sequence (DNA): TGCAGTGTGAGACAGGACTATGGCTACACCTTC. Amino acid sequence: CSVRQDYGYTF.

In its sample, this clonotype is medium-sized. The gene calls are TRBV7-8 and TRBJ2-3, with 11 bases fitting TRBD2. Germline CDR1 reads SGHVS; CDR2 reads FQNEAQ. The V gene end was trimmed by 5 bases and the J gene end by 0 bases; junction bases not matched to a gene: 7. CDR3 length: 17 residues. The DNA for the CDR3 is TGTGCCAGCAGCCCAAGGACTAGCGGGTTTAGCACAGATACGCAGTATTTT. It is translated as CASSPRTSGFSTDTQYF.

This clonotype appeared many times. The rearrangement joins TRBV19 to TRBJ2-2, with TRBD1 matching over 7 bases. The V gene end was trimmed by 7 bases and the J gene end by 3 bases; junction bases not matched to a gene: 2. This CDR3 has 13 residues. CDR1 and CDR2 (germline): LNHDA, SQIVND (reference sequence). CDR3 nucleotides: TGTGCCAGTATGACAGGGTACACCGGGGAGCTGTTTTTT. It specifies CASMTGYTGELFF.

This clonotype was counted ten times or more. This chain connects TRBV15 to TRBJ1-1, with TRBD1 matching 7 bases. The CDR3 is made up of 13 amino acids. Germline values: CDR1 LNHNV, CDR2 YYDKDF (reference sequence). The V and J ends lost 3 bases and 7 bases, in that order; junction bases with no gene match: 5. This CDR3 is CATSRRQGNEAFF. The CDR3 DNA reads as TGTGCCACCAGCAGGAGACAGGGCAATGAAGCTTTCTTT. Full variable domain (remainder filled in from reference TRBV15 and TRBJ1-1): DAMVIQNPRYQVTQFGKPVTLSCSQTLNHNVMYWYQQKSSQAPKLLFHYYDKDFNNEADTPDNFQSRRPNTSFCFLDIRSPGLGDTAMYLCATSRRQGNEAFFGQGTRLTVV.

This clonotype was counted at least ten times. The genes are TRBV28 and TRBJ2-7; 8 bases line up with TRBD1. Trimming cost V 3 bases and J 2 bases; bases outside gene matches: 3. Germline CDR1 and CDR2: MDHEN and SYDVKM. CDR3 length equals 14 residues. CDR3 nucleotide sequence: TGTGCCAGCAGTTTCGGGACAGGCCCCTACGAGCAGTACTTC. Protein: CASSFGTGPYEQYF.

On this clonotype: A much larger clone differs by one base, so this may be a read error. V gene TRBV10-1 combines with J gene TRBJ2-2; D gene ambiguous. This CDR3 is 12 amino acids long. Germline assignment: CDR1 WNHNN and CDR2 SYGVQD (reference sequence). The DNA of the CDR3 is TGCGCCTGCAGCGTCGGGACCGGGGAGCTGTTTTTT. Its translation is CACSVGTGELFF.

This clonotype appeared a few times. The chain couples TRBV5-1 to TRBJ2-2, with a tentative D call TRBD1 (5 bases). Germline V gene data show CDR1 as SGHRS and CDR2 as YFSETQ. This CDR3 comprises 14 residues. V gave up 0 bases and J gave up 5 bases, with 8 bases separating them. The CDR3 loop is CASSLDRPTGELFF. The CDR3 nucleotides are TGCGCCAGCAGCTTGGACAGGCCTACCGGGGAGCTGTTTTTT.

This chain links TRBV11-3 with TRBJ1-1; D is possibly TRBD1 (5 bases). The germline V gene has CDR1 SGHNT and CDR2 YENEEA. V was clipped by 3 bases and J by 6 bases, with 14 bases between them. This CDR3 comprises 14 residues. As DNA, the CDR3 is TGTGCCAGCAGCTTGGGGTTTGGGGGTCCTGAAGCTTTCTTT. Protein: CASSLGFGGPEAFF. Looking up the rest from reference TRBV11-3 and TRBJ1-1 gives the full variable domain: EAGVVQSPRYKIIEKKQPVAFWCNPISGHNTLYWYLQNLGQGPELLIRYENEEAVDDSQLPKDRFSAERLKGVDSTLKIQPAELGDSAVYLCASSLGFGGPEAFFGQGTRLTVV.

This clonotype was detected a few times. The chain employs TRBV11-1 and TRBJ2-1; 8 bases line up with TRBD2. Germline V gene sequence: CDR1 SGHAT, CDR2 FQDESV (reference sequence). The J segment lost 7 bases and the V segment lost 0 bases, leaving 8 bases of the junction unmatched. CDR3 length: 16 amino acids. The CDR3 DNA reads as TGTGCCAGCAGCTTAGCTTGGGTAGCGGGGAATAATGAGCAGTTCTTC. It yields the protein CASSLAWVAGNNEQFF.

This clonotype was counted many times. The chain links TRBV9 to TRBJ2-2, with D unresolved. Germline loops: CDR1 SGDLS, CDR2 YYNGEE. The CDR3 length is 12 residues. V was shortened by 7 bases and J by 4 bases, with 8 bases between the two germline ends. The CDR3 DNA reads TGTGCCAGCGGCGGTGGCACCGGGGAGCTGTTTTTT. Translated, it gives CASGGGTGELFF.

The sample holds many counts of this clonotype. The chain employs TRBV10-3 and TRBJ2-7, with 9 bases aligning to TRBD2. The CDR3 has 14 amino acids. Unmatched junction bases numbered 12, after V lost 8 bases and J lost 7 bases. Germline lookup yields CDR1 ENHRY and CDR2 SYGVKD. The CDR3 reads CAIRTLAGVPEQYF. CDR3 nucleotides: TGTGCCATCCGAACTTTAGCGGGAGTCCCTGAGCAGTACTTC.

The genes are TRBV18 and TRBJ2-1, with 8 bases aligning to TRBD1. CDR3 length equals 14 residues. In germline, CDR1 is KGHSH, CDR2 LQKENI. V shed 5 bases and J 7 bases; nucleotides not matched to a gene: 7. The CDR3 sequence is CASSGTGGLNEQFF. The CDR3 nucleotides are TGTGCCAGCTCAGGCACAGGGGGTCTAAATGAGCAGTTCTTC.

This clonotype was seen ten or more times. CDR3: CASSRELGYEQYF. The CDR3 bases are TGCGCCAGCAGCCGGGAGCTGGGGTACGAGCAGTACTTC. The chain recombines TRBV4-3 with TRBJ2-7; a weak D match, TRBD2 (5 bases). The CDR3 is 13 amino acids. V lost 4 bases and J 4 bases, leaving 11 bases between the germline ends. CDR1 is LGHNA and CDR2 is YSLEER in the germline V gene.

This clonotype was observed many times. The chain employs TRBV11-2 and TRBJ1-2, with D perhaps matching TRBD1 (6 bases). The V gene's germline CDR1 is SGHAT and CDR2 FQNNGV. Trimming cost V 1 base and J 5 bases, with 20 bases left between them. The CDR3 totals 17 residues. The CDR3 DNA sequence: TGTGCCAGCAGCTTAGGGAGGGAGTGGCGGGACACATATGGCTACACCTTC. It encodes CASSLGREWRDTYGYTF.

This clonotype appeared many times. The chain links TRBV10-2 to TRBJ1-3, with unresolved D. V was trimmed by 2 bases and J by 2 bases, leaving 4 bases between them. CDR1 and CDR2 from the germline V gene are WSHSY and SAAADI. There are 13 residues in the CDR3. The CDR3 DNA sequence: TGCGCCAGCAGTGAGAGAACTGGAAACACCATATATTTT. Protein: CASSERTGNTIYF.

At least ten counts were recorded for this clonotype. The chain has TRBV20-1 and TRBJ2-1; the match to TRBD2 covers 8 bases. The CDR3 sequence is 13 residues long. CDR1 and CDR2 (germline): DFQATT, SNEGSKA (reference sequence). The V segment lost 3 bases and the J segment 6 bases; nucleotides outside the gene matches: 4. The CDR3 region is CSASPGGGNEQFF. The CDR3 DNA follows: TGCAGTGCTAGCCCCGGGGGGGGCAATGAGCAGTTCTTC.

This clonotype has only a few counts. The V call is TRBV12-3 or TRBV12-4, the J call TRBJ2-6, with D tentatively TRBD2 (6 bases). The CDR3 sequence is 17 residues long. Trimming took off 6 bases at V and 0 bases at J, with 15 bases between the two ends. The CDR3 here is CASRTAPGGSGANVLTF. DNA for the CDR3: TGTGCCAGCAGAACCGCCCCCGGGGGCTCTGGGGCCAACGTCCTGACTTTC.

This clonotype was counted at least ten times. The chain employs TRBV11-1 and TRBJ2-5, with 9 bases that match TRBD1. Germline V CDR1 and CDR2: SGHAT, FQDESV (reference sequence). The junction had 3 bases not matched to a gene; V was cut back by 6 bases and J by 4 bases. This CDR3 is built from 13 residues. In DNA form, the CDR3 reads TGTGCCAGCAGGACGACAGGGGGAGAGACCCAGTACTTC. Translated: CASRTTGGETQYF.

This clonotype was recorded at least ten times. The chain links TRBV28 to TRBJ2-7, with D hard to call. CDR1 and CDR2 from the germline V gene are MDHEN and SYDVKM. This CDR3 comprises 13 residues. The V end was cut by 3 bases, the J end by 2 bases, with 8 bases between. This CDR3 reads CASSFGGTYEQYF. In DNA form, the CDR3 reads TGTGCCAGCAGTTTCGGCGGAACCTACGAGCAGTACTTC.

In its sample, this clonotype was seen a few times. Possible read error: a much larger clone is one base away. The chain joins TRBV3-1 to TRBJ2-7; D uncertain. Germline assignment: CDR1 LGHDT and CDR2 YNNKEL (reference sequence). CDR3 length equals 13 residues. Here the CDR3 DNA reads TGTGCCTGCAGCCCCGCTGCTCCTTTTGAGCAGTACTTC. Its protein product is CACSPAAPFEQYF.

Many counts were recorded for this clonotype. This chain connects TRBV7-8 to TRBJ2-7; 12 nucleotides align to TRBD2. Germline V lookup: CDR1 SGHVS, CDR2 FQNEAQ. This CDR3 is built from 15 residues. J gave up 6 bases and V 0 bases, and 3 bases lay outside the gene matches. This CDR3 is CASSLALLAGGEQYF. CDR3 bases: TGTGCCAGCAGCTTAGCCCTACTAGCGGGAGGCGAGCAGTACTTC.

This clonotype was counted ten times or more. This sequence joins TRBV7-9 and TRBJ2-7, with a possible D match to TRBD1 (6 bases). The V gene lost 1 base and the J gene lost 0 bases, with 10 bases spanning the gap. The CDR3 runs 15 residues. Germline V lookup: CDR1 SEHNR, CDR2 FQNEAQ (reference sequence). This CDR3 reads CASSLVGRGSYEQYF. Here the CDR3 DNA reads TGTGCCAGCAGCTTAGTTGGCAGGGGCTCCTACGAGCAGTACTTC.

This clonotype was observed at least ten times. The CDR3 spells CASSIGQGYGYTF. The DNA of the CDR3 is TGTGCCAGTAGTATCGGACAGGGGTATGGCTACACCTTC. The genes are TRBV19 and TRBJ1-2, with TRBD1 matching 9 bases. Germline-derived CDR1 and CDR2 are LNHDA and SQIVND (reference sequence). The CDR3 runs 13 residues. V was clipped by 3 bases and J by 5 bases; unmatched bases: 1.